The sequence of this TCR beta chain was determined in a study of T-cell reconstitution after alpha-beta-depleted transplantation in children. There are a few counts of this clonotype. Compared with germline, one end of the junction differs, possibly owing to a read error. As it was prepared, the TCRbeta library received unique molecular identifiers. One entry per CDR3 protein, called by TCRdb with MiXCR from the PCR reads. The table records hundreds of thousands of distinct CDR3 sequences, 10% to 15% of them present only once. This TCR derives from a human donor who donated a stem cell graft to a child with Fanconi anemia. The sample in question was PBMCs, obtained from the stem cell graft.

Here the CDR3 reads CASSRTRDQDF. The CDR3 nucleotides read TGTGCCAGCAGTCGCACTCGGGACCAGGACTTC. The chain joins TRBV28 to TRBJ2-4; TRBD1 or TRBD2 may be the D gene (5 bases each). This CDR3 has 11 amino acids. Germline CDR1 is MDHEN and CDR2 is SYDVKM. The complete variable domain, with remaining parts taken from reference TRBV28 and TRBJ2-4, reads DVKVTQSSRYLVKRTGEKVFLECVQDMDHENMFWYRQDPGLGLRLIYFSYDVKMKEKGDIPEGYSVSREKKERFSLILESASTNQTSMYLCASSRTRDQDFGAGTRLSVL.